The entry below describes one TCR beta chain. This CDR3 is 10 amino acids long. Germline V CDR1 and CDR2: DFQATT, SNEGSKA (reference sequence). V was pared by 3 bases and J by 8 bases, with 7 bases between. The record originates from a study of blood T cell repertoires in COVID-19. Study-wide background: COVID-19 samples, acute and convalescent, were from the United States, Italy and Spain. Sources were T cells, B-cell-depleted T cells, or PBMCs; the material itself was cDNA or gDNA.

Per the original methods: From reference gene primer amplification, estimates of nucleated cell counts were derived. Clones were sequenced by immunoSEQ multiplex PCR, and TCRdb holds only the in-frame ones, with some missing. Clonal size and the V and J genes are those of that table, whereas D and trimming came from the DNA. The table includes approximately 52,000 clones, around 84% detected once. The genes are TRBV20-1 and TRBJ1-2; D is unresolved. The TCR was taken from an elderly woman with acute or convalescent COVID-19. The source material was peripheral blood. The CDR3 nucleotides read TGCAGTGCTAGTCCAGGCGGCTACACCTTC. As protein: CSASPGGYTF.